Included here is one T cell receptor (beta chain) sequence, with context. Its cognate antigen has yet to be identified. No much larger clone exists at a distance of one base, and base qualities are not known. The library was prepared using the immunoSEQ multiplex PCR assay. Per the source publication's procedure: A statistical classification framework was built to diagnose cytomegalovirus status from the catalog of TCR beta chain sequences. TCRdb mirrors the immuneACCESS table, restricted to in-frame sequences. Some clones are absent from its copies; in checked studies, under half trace to an unresolved V gene, and the reason for the others is unknown. Clone size and V and J calls were adopted from that table, with D and trimming inferred from the DNA. This sample has under 150,000 clones in its table, and around 87% of those were observed once. The top ten constitute approximately 8.7% of the sample.

Donors formed part of the validation cohort, which comprised about 120 subjects and was distinct from the first cohort of 666 subjects. The sample is drawn from a study of cytomegalovirus exposure and HLA in healthy donors (dated by TCRdb to the late 2010s). Context from the whole study: According to a later analysis, the 120 or so validation repertoires were produced on the same platform as the 700 or so repertoires of the first cohort. Besides the first cohort of roughly 640 subjects, a separate validation cohort made up of 120 different subjects was used. The aim of the study was to test whether cataloging public T cell receptors could identify signatures of past pathogen exposure. To predict cytomegalovirus infection status, the study brought together high-throughput TCR immunosequencing, statistical association of individual TCRs with disease status, and machine learning.

V has 4 bases trimmed and J has 3 bases trimmed; junction bases matching no gene number 6. The germline V gene specifies ENHRY as CDR1 and SYGVKD as CDR2. The cysteine opens and the phenylalanine closes a CDR3 of 15 amino acids. Only the CDR3 DNA is retained, 45 bases long and in frame from the first base. The full study reports these points: Cytomegalovirus status was reported to be diagnosed by the classifier with high specificity and sensitivity in both the original and validation cohorts. In vitro tests confirmed that a few of the cytomegalovirus-associated TCR beta chains recognize cytomegalovirus antigens. Subsequent analysis determined that TCRs grouped into clusters in the first cohort also showed a tendency toward co-occurrence across the 130 or so validation repertoires, and approximately 94% of cluster scores exceeded 0. The validation cohort had no HLA typing available for a later analysis, so co-occurrence within that cohort was assessed over all 120 or so repertoires. While some public TCRs were present in many individuals, most TCR sequences turned up only very rarely across donors. The study listed approximately 160 TCR beta chains as associated with cytomegalovirus. According to the authors, the approach could potentially be generalized to other disease states and immunological phenotypes.

The rearrangement joined TRBV10-3 to TRBJ2-3; 8 nucleotides in the junction match TRBD2. The receptor comes from a man in his late teens or twenties in good health and CMV-seropositive. Sequencing was carried out using PBMCs. CDR3 sequence: CAISGASGPTDTQYF. The nucleotides are TGTGCCATCAGTGGGGCTAGCGGGCCAACAGATACGCAGTATTTT.